This TCR beta chain was observed in a study of cytomegalovirus exposure and HLA in healthy donors. Study context: Some 77 million unique TCRs from HLA-typed donors were held in an early release of data. Regarding the study as a whole: Among TCR beta chains, those listed as cytomegalovirus-associated numbered about 160. By a later analysis, the bulk of CMV-associated TCR beta chains appeared HLA-restricted. Reports described diagnosis of cytomegalovirus status by the classifier as highly specific and sensitive.

J gave up 7 bases and V 5 bases, and 10 bases lay outside the gene matches. This CDR3 has 14 amino acids. Germline CDR1 reads LGHNA; CDR2 reads YSLEER. Comment on this clone: Its antigen is unknown.

PCR employed 60 Vbeta and 13 Jbeta primers. Profiling relied on immunoSEQ multiplex PCR, and the TCRdb table lists in-frame clones only, not all of them. The table shows approximately 200,000 clones, with roughly 85% occurring only once. The chain combines TRBV4-3 with TRBJ1-2, with 7 bases aligning to TRBD1. Sequences were obtained from PBMCs. This TCR derives from a young woman in good health and CMV-seropositive. CDR3 in DNA: TGCGCCAGCAGCTCTCGACAGGGTTTGGGTGGCTACACCTTC. Protein sequence: CASSSRQGLGGYTF.